This T cell receptor beta chain was identified in a study of blood T cell repertoires in COVID-19. Study-level background: Samples of COVID-19 (acute and convalescent) were obtained from the United States, Italy and Spain.

Source study methods: Reference gene primer amplification gave estimated nucleated cell counts. The protocol was immunoSEQ multiplex PCR, while the TCRdb copy is restricted to in-frame clones and leaves out a portion. V and J calls and clone size are as listed in that table; D and trimming were resolved from the DNA. The table shows 150,000 to 200,000 clones, with 80% to 90% occurring only once. The germline V and J ends were trimmed by 0 bases and 10 bases, with 12 bases remaining between them. The V gene's germline CDR1 is LGHNA and CDR2 YSLEER. CDR3 length equals 13 residues. This clone was counted only a few times.

The sequenced sample consisted of peripheral blood. This clonotype originated in a woman older than 75 with acute or convalescent COVID-19. The V and J genes are TRBV4-3 and TRBJ1-1, with TRBD1 as a possible D gene (5 bases). The DNA for the CDR3 is TGCGCCAGCAGCCAAGAGAAGGGGTGGGTAGCTTTCTTT. This translates into CASSQEKGWVAFF.